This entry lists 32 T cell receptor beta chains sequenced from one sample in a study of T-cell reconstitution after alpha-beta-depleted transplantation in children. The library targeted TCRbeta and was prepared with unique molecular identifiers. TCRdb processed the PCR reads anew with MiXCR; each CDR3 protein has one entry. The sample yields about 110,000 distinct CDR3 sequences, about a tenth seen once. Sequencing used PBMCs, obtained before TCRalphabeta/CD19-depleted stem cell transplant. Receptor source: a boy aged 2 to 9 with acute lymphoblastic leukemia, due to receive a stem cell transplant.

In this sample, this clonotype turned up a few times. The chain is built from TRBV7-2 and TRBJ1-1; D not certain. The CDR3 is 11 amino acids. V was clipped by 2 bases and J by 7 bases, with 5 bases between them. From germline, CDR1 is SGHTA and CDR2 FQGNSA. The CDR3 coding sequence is TGTGCCAGCAGCTTACGGAGTGAAGCTTTCTTT. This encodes CASSLRSEAFF.

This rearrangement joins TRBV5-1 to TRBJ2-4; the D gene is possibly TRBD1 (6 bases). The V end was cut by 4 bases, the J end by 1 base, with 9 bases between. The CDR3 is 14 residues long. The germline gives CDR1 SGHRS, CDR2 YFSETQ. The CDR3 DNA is TGCGCCAGCAGCCCAGGGGTGGCCAAAAACATTCAGTACTTC. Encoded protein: CASSPGVAKNIQYF.

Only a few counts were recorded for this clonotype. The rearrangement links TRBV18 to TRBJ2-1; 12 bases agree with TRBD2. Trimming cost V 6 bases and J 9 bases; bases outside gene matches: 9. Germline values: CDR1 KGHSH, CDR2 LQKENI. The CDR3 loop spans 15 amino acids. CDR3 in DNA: TGTGCCAGCTCGCCGACTAGCGGGAGTTTCGGTGAGCAGTTCTTC. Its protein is CASSPTSGSFGEQFF. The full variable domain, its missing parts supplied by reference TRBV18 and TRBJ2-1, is NAGVMQNPRHLVRRRGQEARLRCSPMKGHSHVYWYRQLPEEGLKFMVYLQKENIIDESGMPKERFSAEFPKEGPSILRIQQVVRGDSAAYFCASSPTSGSFGEQFFGPGTRLTVL.

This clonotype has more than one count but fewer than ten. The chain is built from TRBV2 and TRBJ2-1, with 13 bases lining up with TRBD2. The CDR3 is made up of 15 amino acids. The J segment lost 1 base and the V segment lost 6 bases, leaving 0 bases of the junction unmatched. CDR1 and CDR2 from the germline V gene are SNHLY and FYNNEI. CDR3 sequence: CASRGLAGSYNEQFF. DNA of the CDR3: TGTGCCAGCAGGGGACTAGCGGGGTCCTACAATGAGCAGTTCTTC.

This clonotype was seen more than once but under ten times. The CDR3 sequence is CSARRTGRYGYTF. CDR3 nucleotides: TGCAGTGCTAGACGCACAGGTCGCTATGGCTACACCTTC. The chain couples TRBV20-1 to TRBJ1-2; D perhaps matches TRBD1 (5 bases). Germline CDR1 reads DFQATT; CDR2 reads SNEGSKA (reference sequence). V was shortened by 2 bases and J by 4 bases, with 11 bases between the two germline ends. The CDR3 extends over 13 amino acids.

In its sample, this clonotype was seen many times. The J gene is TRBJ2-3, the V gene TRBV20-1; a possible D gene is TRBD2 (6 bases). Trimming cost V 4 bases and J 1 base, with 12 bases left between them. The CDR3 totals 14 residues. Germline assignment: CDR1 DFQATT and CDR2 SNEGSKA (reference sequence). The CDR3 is CSAKKWRGTDTQYF. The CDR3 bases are TGCAGTGCTAAAAAATGGAGGGGCACAGATACGCAGTATTTT.

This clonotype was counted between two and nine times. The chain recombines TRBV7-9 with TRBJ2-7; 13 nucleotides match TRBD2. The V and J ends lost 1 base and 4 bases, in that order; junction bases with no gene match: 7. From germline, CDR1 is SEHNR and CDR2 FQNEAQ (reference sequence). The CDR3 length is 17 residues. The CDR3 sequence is CASSLGTSGRAGYEQYF. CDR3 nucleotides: TGTGCCAGCAGCTTAGGCACTAGCGGGAGGGCCGGTTACGAGCAGTACTTC.

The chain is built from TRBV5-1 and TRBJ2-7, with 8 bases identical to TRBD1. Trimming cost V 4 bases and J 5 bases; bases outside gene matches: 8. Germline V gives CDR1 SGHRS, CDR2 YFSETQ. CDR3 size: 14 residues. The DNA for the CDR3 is TGCGCCAGCAGCCCGGGACAGGTACAGGACGAGCAGTACTTC. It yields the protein CASSPGQVQDEQYF.

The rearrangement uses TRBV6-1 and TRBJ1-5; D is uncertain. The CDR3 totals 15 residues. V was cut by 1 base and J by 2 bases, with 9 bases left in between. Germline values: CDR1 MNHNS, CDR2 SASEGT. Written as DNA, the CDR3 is TGTGCCAGCAGTGAAGGGGCCCTTGGCAATCAGCCCCAGCATTTT. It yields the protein CASSEGALGNQPQHF.

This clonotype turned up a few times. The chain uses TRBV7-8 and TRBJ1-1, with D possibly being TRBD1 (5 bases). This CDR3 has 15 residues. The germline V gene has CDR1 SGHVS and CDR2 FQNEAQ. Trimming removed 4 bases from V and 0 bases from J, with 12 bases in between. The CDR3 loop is CASSSYRRMNTEAFF. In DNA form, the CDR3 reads TGTGCCAGCAGCTCCTACAGGCGAATGAACACTGAAGCTTTCTTT.

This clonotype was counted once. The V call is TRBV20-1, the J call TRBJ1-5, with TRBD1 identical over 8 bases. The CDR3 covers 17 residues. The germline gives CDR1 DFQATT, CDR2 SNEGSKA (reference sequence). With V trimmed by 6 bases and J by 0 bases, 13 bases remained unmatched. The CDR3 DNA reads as TGCAGTGCAAGCATGGGGACAGGAGTTTTTAGCAATCAGCCCCAGCATTTT. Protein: CSASMGTGVFSNQPQHF.

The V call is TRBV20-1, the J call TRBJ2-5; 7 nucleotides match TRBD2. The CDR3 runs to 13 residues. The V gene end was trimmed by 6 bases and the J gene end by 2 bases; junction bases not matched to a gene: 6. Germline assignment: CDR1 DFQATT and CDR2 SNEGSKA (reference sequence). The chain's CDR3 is CSAVYGRQETQYF. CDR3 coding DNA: TGCAGTGCGGTGTACGGGAGGCAAGAGACCCAGTACTTC.

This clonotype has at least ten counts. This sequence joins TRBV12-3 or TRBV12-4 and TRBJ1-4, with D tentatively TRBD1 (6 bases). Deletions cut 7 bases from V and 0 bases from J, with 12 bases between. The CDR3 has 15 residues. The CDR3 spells CASTGGGATNEKLFF. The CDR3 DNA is TGTGCCAGCACCGGGGGCGGGGCAACTAATGAAAAACTGTTTTTT.

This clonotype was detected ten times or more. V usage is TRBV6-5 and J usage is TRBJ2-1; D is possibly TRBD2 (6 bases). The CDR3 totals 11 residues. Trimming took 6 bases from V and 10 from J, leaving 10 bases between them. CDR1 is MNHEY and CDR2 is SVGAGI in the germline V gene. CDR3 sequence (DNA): TGTGCCAGCAGGGGACTGAAAGAGCAGTTCTTC. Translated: CASRGLKEQFF.

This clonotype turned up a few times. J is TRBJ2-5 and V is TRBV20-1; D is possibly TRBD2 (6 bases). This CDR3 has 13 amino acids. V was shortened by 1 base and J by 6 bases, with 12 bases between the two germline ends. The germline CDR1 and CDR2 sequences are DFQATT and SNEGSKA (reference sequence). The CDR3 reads CSARVPSEKTQYF. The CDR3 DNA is TGCAGTGCTAGAGTGCCTAGCGAGAAGACCCAGTACTTC.

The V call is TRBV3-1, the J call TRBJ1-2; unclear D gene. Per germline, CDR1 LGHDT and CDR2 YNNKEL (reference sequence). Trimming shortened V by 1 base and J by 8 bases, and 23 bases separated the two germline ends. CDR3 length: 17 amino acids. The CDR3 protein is CASSQVGDGFSDFGYTF. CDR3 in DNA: TGTGCCAGCAGCCAAGTCGGAGACGGGTTTTCGGATTTCGGCTACACCTTC.

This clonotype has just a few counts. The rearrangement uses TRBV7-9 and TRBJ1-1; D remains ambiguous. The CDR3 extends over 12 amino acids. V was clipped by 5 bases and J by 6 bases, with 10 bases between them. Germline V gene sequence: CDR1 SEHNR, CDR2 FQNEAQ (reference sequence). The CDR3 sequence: CASSVRAPEAFF. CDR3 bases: TGTGCCAGCAGCGTCCGGGCCCCTGAAGCTTTCTTT.

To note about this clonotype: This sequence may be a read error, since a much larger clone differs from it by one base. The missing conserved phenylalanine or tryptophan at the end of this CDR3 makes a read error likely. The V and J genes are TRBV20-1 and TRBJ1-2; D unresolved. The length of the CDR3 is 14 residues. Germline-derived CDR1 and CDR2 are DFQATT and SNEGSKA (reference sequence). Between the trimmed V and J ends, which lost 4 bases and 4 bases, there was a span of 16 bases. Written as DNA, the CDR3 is TGCAGTGCTAACCGCCCCCAACAACGCTATGGCTACACCTAC. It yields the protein CSANRPQQRYGYTY.

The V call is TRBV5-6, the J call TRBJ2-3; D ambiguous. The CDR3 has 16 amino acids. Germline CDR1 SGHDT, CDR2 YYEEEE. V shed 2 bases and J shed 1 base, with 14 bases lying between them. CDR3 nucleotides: TGTGCCAGCAGCTTTACGTCACAAGCAGGCACAGATACGCAGTATTTT. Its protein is CASSFTSQAGTDTQYF. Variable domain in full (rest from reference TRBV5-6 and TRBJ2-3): DAGVTQSPTHLIKTRGQQVTLRCSPKSGHDTVSWYQQALGQGPQFIFQYYEEEERQRGNFPDRFSGHQFPNYSSELNVNALLLGDSALYLCASSFTSQAGTDTQYFGPGTRLTVL.

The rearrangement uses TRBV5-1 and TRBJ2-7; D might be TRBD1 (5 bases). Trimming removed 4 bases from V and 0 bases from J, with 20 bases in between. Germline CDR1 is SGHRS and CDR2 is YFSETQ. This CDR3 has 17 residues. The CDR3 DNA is TGCGCCAGCAGCCTAAATAAACAGGCCCCAAGCTCCTACGAGCAGTACTTC. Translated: CASSLNKQAPSSYEQYF.

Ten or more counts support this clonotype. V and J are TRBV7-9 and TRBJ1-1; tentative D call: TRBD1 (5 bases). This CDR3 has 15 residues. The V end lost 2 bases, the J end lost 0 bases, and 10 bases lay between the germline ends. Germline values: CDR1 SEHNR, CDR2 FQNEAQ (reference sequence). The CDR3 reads CASSLIGHLNTEAFF. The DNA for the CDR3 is TGTGCCAGCAGCTTAATAGGACACCTGAACACTGAAGCTTTCTTT.

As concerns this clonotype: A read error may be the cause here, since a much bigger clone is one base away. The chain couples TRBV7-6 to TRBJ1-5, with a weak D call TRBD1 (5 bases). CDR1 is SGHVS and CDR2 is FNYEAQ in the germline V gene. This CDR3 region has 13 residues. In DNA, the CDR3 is TGTGCCAGCAGCGGGGGGAACAATCAGCCCCATCATTTT. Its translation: CASSGGNNQPHHF.

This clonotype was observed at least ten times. As DNA, the CDR3 is TGTGCCAGCAGAGCAGTTTCCCGGGACAGGGGATGGGAGCAGTTCTTC. Protein: CASRAVSRDRGWEQFF. V and J are TRBV9 and TRBJ2-1; 10 bases map to TRBD1. The CDR3 loop spans 16 amino acids. The V gene end was trimmed by 5 bases and the J gene end by 10 bases; junction bases not matched to a gene: 15. The germline CDR1 and CDR2 sequences are SGDLS and YYNGEE.

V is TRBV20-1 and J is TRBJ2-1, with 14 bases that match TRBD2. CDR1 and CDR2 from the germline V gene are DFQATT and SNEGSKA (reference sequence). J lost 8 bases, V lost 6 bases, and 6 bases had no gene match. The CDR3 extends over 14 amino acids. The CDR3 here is CSASGTSGSYEQFF. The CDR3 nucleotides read TGCAGTGCGTCCGGGACTAGCGGGAGCTATGAGCAGTTCTTC.

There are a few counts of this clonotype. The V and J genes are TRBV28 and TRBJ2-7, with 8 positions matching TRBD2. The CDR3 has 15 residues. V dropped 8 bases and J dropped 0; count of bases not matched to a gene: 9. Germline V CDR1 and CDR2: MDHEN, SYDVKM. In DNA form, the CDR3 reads TGTGCCAGCGCCGTTAGCGGGACCTACTCCTACGAGCAGTACTTC. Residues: CASAVSGTYSYEQYF.

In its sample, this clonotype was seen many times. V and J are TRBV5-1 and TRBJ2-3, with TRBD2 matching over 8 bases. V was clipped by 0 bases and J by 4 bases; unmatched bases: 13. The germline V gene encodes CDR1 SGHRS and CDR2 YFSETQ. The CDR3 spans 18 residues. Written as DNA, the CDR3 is TGCGCCAGCAGCTTGGGGTCTCTAGCGGGCCCAGGGGCAGATACGCAGTATTTT. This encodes CASSLGSLAGPGADTQYF.

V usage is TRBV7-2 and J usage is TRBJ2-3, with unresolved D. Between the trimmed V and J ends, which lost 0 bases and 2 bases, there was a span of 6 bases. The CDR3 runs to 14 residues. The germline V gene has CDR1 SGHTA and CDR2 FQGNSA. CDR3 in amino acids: CASSLARFTDTQYF. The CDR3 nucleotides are TGTGCCAGCAGCTTAGCTCGGTTCACAGATACGCAGTATTTT.

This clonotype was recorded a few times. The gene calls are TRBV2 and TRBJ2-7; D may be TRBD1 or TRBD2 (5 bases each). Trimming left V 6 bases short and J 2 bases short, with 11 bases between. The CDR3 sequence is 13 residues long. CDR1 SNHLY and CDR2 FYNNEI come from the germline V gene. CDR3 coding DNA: TGTGCCAGCAGCCGGGACCACACCTACGAGCAGTACTTC. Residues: CASSRDHTYEQYF.

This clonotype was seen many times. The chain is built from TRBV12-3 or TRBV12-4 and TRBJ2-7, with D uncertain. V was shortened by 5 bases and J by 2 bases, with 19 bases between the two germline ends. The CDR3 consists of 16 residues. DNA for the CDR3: TGTGCCAGCAGTACAATTTTGGCGGAGCGAACCTACGAGCAGTACTTC. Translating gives CASSTILAERTYEQYF.

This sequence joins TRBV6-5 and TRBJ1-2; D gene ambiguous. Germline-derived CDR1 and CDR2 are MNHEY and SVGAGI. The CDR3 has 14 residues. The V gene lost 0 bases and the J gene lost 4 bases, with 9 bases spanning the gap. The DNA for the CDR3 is TGTGCCAGCAGTTACTCATTAAAGCTCTATGGCTACACCTTC. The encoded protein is CASSYSLKLYGYTF.

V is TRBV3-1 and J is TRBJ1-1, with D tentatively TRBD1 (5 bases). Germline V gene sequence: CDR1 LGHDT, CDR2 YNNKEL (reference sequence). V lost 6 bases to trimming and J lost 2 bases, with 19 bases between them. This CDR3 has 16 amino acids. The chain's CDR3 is CASSFRGPPDNTEAFF. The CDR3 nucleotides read TGTGCCAGCAGTTTCCGGGGCCCCCCTGACAACACTGAAGCTTTCTTT.

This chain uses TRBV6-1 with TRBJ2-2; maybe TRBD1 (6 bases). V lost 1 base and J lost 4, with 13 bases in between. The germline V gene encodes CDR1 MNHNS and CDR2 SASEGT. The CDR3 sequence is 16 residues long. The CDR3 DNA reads TGTGCCAGCAGTGAAGATGGACAGTTTTTCACCGGGGAGCTGTTTTTT. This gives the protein CASSEDGQFFTGELFF.